This TCR beta chain was profiled in a study of tumor and adjacent non-tumor tissue in lung cancer. Study information: There were 12 adenocarcinoma, a couple of squamous cell carcinoma and 1 small cell lung cancer cases. Samples averaged about 3.8 million productive TCRbeta reads each.

Regarding this clonotype: The germline gene is not matched at one end of the junction; a read error may be the cause.

RNA was extracted from bulk tissue without any cell sorting. The normal lung tissue was taken more than 3 cm from the tumor edge. The library came from three nested PCR rounds adapted from ARM-PCR protocols. MiXCR, run by TCRdb on the multiplex PCR reads, gives a single entry per CDR3 protein. This table holds 48,000 or so distinct CDR3 sequences, 55% to 65% found once. Per the germline V gene, CDR1 is MNHEY and CDR2 is SVGEGT. The CDR3 length is 16 residues. The TCR comes from a woman between 70 and 85 years old with non-small cell lung cancer. The specimen sequenced was distant non-tumor lung tissue. V gene TRBV6-2 or TRBV6-3 combines with J gene TRBJ2-4; D tentatively reads TRBD1 or TRBD2 (5 bases each). The CDR3 DNA reads TGTGCCAGCAACAGACACAGGACCGGGGCCATAAACATTCAGTACTTC. Translating gives CASNRHRTGAINIQYF.